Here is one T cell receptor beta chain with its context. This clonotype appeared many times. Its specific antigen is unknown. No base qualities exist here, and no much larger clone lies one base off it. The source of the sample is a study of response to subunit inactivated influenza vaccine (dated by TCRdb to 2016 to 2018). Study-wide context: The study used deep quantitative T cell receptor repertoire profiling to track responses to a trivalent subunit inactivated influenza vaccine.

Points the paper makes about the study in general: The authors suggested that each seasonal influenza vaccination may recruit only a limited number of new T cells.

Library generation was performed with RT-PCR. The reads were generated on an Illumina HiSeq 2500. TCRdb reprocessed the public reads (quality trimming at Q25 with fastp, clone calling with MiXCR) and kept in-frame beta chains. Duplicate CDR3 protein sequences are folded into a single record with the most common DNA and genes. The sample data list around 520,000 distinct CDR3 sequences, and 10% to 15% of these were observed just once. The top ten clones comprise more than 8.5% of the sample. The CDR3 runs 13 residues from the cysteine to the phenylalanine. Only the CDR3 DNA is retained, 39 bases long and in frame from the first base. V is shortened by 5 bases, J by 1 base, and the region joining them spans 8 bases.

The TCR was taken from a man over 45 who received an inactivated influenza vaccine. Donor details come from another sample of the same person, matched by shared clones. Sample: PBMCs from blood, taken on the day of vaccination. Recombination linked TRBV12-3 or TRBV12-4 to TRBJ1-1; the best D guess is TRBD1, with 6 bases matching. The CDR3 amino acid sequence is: CASSDRPNTEAFF. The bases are TGTGCCAGCAGTGACAGGCCGAACACTGAAGCTTTCTTT.